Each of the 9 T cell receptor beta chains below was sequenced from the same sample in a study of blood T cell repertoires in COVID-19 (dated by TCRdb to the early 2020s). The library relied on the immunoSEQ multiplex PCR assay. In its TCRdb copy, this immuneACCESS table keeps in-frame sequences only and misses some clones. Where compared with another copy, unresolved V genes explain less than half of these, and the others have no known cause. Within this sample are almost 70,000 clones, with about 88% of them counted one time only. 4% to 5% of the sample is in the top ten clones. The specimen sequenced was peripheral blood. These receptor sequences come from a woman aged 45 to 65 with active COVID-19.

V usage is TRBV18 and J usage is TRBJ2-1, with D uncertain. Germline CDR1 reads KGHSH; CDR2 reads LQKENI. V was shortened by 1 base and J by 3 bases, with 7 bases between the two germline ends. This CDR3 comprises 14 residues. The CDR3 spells CASSPRSSYNEQFF. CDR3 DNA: TGTGCCAGCTCACCACGGAGTAGCTACAATGAGCAGTTCTTC.

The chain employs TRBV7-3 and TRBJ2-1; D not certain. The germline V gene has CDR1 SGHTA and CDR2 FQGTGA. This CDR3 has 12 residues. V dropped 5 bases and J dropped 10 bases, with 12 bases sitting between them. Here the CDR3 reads CASSPTEREQFF. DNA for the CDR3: TGTGCCAGCAGCCCCACCGAGCGCGAGCAGTTCTTC.

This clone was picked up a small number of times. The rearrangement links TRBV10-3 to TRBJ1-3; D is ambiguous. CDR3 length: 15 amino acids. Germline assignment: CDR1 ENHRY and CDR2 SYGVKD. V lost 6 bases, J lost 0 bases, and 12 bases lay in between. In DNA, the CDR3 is TGTGCCATCAGCCCCATGGCCCGCTCTGGAAACACCATATATTTT. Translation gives CAISPMARSGNTIYF.

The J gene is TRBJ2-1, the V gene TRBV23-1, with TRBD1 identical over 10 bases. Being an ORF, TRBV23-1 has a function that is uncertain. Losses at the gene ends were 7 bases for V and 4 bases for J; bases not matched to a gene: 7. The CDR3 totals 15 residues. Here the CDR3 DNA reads TGCGCCAGCACCACCGGGACAGGGGTGTACAATGAGCAGTTCTTC. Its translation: CASTTGTGVYNEQFF.

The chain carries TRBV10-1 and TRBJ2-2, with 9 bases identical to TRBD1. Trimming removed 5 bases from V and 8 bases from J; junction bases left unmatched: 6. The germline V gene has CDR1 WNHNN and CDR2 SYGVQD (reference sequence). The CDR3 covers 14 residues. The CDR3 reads CASSRDRDVGELFF. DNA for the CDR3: TGCGCCAGCAGTCGGGACAGGGACGTGGGGGAGCTGTTTTTT.

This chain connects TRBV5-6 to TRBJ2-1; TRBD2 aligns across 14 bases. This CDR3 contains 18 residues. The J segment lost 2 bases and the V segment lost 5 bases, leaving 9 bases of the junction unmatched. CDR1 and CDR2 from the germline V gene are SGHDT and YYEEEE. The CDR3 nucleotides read TGTGCCAGCAGGGCCGGGACTAGCGGGAGTCTCACCTACAATGAGCAGTTCTTC. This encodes CASRAGTSGSLTYNEQFF.

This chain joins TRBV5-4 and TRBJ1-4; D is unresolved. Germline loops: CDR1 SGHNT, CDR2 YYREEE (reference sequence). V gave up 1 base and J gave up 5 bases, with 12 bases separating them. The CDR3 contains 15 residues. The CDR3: CASSLRPGVNEKLFF. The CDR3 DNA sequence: TGTGCCAGCAGCTTGAGACCCGGGGTGAATGAAAAACTGTTTTTT. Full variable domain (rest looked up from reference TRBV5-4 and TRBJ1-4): ETGVTQSPTHLIKTRGQQVTLRCSSQSGHNTVSWYQQALGQGPQFIFQYYREEENGRGNFPPRFSGLQFPNYSSELNVNALELDDSALYLCASSLRPGVNEKLFFGSGTQLSVL.

The CDR3 bases are TGTGCCAGCAGTTACCCTTACTGGACTAGCGGGACCTCCTACGAGCAGTACTTC. This translates into CASSYPYWTSGTSYEQYF. J is TRBJ2-7 and V is TRBV6-2 or TRBV6-3; 12 positions agree with TRBD2. Germline values: CDR1 MNHEY, CDR2 SVGEGT. CDR3 length: 18 amino acids. V was clipped by 2 bases and J by 0 bases; unmatched bases: 8.

The CDR3 coding sequence is TGTGCCAGCAGTTCGAGACACCCTAACACTGAAGCTTTCTTT. Translation: CASSSRHPNTEAFF. This rearrangement joins TRBV6-2 or TRBV6-3 to TRBJ1-1; D uncertain. The CDR3 runs 14 residues. V lost 4 bases to trimming and J lost 2 bases, with 11 bases between them. Germline-derived CDR1 and CDR2 are MNHEY and SVGEGT.